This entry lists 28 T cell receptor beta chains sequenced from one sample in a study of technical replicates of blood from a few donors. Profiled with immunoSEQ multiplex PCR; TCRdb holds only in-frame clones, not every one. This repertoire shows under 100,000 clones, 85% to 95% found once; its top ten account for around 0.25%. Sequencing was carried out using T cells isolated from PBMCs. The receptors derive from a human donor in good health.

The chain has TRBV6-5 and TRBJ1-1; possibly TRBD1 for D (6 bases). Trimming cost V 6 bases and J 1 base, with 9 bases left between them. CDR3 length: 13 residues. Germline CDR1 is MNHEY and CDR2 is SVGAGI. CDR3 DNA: TGTGCCAGCAGAACAGGGTGGAACACTGAAGCTTTCTTT. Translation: CASRTGWNTEAFF.

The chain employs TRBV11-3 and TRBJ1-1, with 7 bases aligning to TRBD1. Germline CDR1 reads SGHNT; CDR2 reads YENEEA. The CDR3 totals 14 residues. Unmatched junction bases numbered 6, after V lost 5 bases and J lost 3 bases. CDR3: CASSALGQYTEAFF. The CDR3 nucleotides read TGTGCCAGCAGCGCTTTGGGACAGTACACTGAAGCTTTCTTT.

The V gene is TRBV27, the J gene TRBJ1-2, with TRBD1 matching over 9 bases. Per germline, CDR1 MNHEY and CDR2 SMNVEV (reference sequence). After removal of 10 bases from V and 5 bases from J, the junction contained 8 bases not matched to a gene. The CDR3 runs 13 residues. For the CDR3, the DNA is TGTGCCACCCGGGACAGGGAGGGTTATGGCTACACCTTC. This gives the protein CATRDREGYGYTF.

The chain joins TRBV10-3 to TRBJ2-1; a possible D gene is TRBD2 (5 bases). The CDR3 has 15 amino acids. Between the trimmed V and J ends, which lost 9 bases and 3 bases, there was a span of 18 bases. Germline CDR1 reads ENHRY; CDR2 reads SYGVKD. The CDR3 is CAINPSGRGYNEQFF. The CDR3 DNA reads TGTGCCATAAACCCTTCTGGGAGAGGCTACAATGAGCAGTTCTTC.

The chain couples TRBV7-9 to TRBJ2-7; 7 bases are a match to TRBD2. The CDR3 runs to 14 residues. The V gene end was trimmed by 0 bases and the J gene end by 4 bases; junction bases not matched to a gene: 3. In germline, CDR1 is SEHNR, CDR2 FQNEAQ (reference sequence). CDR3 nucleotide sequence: TGTGCCAGCAGCTTAGCAACGGGACTATACGAGCAGTACTTC. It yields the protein CASSLATGLYEQYF.

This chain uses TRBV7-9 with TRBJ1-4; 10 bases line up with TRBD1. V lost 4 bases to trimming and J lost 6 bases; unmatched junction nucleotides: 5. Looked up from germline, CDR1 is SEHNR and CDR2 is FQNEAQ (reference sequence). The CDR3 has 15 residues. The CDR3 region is CASSSTGQGYEKLFF. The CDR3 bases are TGTGCCAGCAGCTCTACGGGACAGGGGTATGAAAAACTGTTTTTT.

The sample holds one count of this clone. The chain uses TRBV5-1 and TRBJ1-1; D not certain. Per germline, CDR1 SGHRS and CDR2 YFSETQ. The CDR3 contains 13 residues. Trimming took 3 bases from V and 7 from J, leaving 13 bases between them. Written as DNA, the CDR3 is TGCGCCAGCAGCTCAGTGGTTCACAATGAAGCTTTCTTT. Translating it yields CASSSVVHNEAFF.

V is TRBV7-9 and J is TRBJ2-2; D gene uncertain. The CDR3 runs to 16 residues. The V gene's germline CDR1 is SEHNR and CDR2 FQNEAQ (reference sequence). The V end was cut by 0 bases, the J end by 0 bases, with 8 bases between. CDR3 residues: CASSLAELPNTGELFF. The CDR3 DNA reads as TGTGCCAGCAGCTTAGCTGAACTACCGAACACCGGGGAGCTGTTTTTT.

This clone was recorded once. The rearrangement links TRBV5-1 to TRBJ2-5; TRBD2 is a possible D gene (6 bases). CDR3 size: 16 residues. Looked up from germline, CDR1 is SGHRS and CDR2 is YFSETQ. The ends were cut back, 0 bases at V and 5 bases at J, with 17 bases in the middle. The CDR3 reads CASSLAVKLEGETQYF. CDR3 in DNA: TGCGCCAGCAGCTTGGCCGTGAAGCTGGAGGGGGAGACCCAGTACTTC.

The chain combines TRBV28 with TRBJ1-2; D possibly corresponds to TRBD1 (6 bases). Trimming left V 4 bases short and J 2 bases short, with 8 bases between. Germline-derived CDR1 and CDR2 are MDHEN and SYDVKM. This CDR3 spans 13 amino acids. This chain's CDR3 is CASSSTGNYGYTF. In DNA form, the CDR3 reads TGTGCCAGCAGTTCGACAGGAAACTATGGCTACACCTTC.

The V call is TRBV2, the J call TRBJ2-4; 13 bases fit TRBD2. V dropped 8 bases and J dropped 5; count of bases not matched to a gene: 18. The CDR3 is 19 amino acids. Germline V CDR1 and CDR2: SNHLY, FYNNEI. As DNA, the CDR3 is TGTGCCAGCGGAGGACTAGCGGGAGTTTATCCGAGTATCGAAAACATTCAGTACTTC. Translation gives CASGGLAGVYPSIENIQYF.

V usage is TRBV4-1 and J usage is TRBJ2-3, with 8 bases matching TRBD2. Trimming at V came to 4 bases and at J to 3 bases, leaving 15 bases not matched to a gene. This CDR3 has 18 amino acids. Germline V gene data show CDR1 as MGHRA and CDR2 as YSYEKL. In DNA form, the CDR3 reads TGCGCCAGCAGCCTCGGAGGAGGAGGGACTAGTATGACAGATACGCAGTATTTT. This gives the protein CASSLGGGGTSMTDTQYF.

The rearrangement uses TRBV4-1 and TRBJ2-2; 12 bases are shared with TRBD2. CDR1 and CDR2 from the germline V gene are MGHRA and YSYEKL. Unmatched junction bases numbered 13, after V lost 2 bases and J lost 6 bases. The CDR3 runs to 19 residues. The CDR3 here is CASSQTGELAGGLAGELFF. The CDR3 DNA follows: TGCGCCAGCAGCCAAACAGGGGAACTAGCGGGGGGCCTCGCCGGGGAGCTGTTTTTT.

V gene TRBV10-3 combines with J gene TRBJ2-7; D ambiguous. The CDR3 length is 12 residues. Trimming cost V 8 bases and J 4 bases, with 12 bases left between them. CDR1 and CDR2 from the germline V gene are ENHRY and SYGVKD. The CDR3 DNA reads TGTGCCATCTCCCGTCCGGGTTACGAGCAGTACTTC. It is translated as CAISRPGYEQYF.

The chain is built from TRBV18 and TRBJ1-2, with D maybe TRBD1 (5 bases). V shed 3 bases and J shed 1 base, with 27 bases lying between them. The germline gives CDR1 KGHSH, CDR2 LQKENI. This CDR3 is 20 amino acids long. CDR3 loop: CASSPVRITGPVNHNYGYTF. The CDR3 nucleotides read TGTGCCAGCTCACCGGTGCGAATTACAGGTCCCGTTAACCATAACTATGGCTACACCTTC.

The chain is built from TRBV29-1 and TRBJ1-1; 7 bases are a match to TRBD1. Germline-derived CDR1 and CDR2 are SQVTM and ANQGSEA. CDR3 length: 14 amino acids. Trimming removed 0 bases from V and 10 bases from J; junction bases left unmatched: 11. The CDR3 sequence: CSVEDRGLQERAFF. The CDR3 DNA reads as TGCAGCGTTGAAGATAGGGGGCTACAGGAGCGAGCTTTCTTT.

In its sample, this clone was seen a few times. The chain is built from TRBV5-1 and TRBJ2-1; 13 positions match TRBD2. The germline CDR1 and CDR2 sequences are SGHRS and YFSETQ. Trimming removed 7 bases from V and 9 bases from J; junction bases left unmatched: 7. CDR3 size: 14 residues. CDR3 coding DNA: TGCGCCAGCGCCGGACTAGCGGGAGTATTTGAGCAGTTCTTC. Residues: CASAGLAGVFEQFF.

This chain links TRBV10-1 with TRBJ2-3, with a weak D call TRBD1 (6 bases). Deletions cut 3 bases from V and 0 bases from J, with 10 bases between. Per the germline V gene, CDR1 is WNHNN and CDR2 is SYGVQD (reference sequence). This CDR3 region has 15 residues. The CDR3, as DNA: TGCGCCAGCAGTGAATCGGGACACAGCACAGATACGCAGTATTTT. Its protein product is CASSESGHSTDTQYF.

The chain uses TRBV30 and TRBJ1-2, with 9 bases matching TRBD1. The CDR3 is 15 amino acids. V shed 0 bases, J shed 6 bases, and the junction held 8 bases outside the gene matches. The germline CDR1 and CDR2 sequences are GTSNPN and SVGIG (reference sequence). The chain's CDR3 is CAWSVVGQGTDGYTF. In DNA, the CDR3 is TGTGCCTGGAGTGTTGTGGGACAGGGCACGGATGGCTACACCTTC.

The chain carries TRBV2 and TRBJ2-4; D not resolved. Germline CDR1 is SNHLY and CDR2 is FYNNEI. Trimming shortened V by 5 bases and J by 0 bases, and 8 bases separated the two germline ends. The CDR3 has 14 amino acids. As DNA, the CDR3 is TGTGCCAGCAGTTTAAAAATAGCCAAAAACATTCAGTACTTC. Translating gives CASSLKIAKNIQYF.

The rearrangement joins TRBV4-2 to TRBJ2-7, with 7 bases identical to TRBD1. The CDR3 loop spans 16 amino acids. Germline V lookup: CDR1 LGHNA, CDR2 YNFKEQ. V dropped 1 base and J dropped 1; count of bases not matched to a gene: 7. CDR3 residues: CASSQVVGGGSYEQYF. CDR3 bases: TGTGCCAGCAGCCAAGTCGTAGGGGGCGGTTCCTACGAGCAGTACTTC.

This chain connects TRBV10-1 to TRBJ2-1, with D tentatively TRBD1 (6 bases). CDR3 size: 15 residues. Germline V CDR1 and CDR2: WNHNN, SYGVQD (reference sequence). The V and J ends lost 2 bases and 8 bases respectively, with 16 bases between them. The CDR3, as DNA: TGCGCCAGCAGTGAGCCCGACAGGAGTTTCGATGAGCAGTTCTTC. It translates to CASSEPDRSFDEQFF.

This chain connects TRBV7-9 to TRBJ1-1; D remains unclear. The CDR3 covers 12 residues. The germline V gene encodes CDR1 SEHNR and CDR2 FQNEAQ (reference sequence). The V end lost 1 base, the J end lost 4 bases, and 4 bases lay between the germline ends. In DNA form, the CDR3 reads TGTGCCAGCAGCTTAGGGGCCACTGAAGCTTTCTTT. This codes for CASSLGATEAFF. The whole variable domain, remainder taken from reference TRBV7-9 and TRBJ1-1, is DTGVSQNPRHKITKRGQNVTFRCDPISEHNRLYWYRQTLGQGPEFLTYFQNEAQLEKSRLLSDRFSAERPKGSFSTLEIQRTEQGDSAMYLCASSLGATEAFFGQGTRLTVV.

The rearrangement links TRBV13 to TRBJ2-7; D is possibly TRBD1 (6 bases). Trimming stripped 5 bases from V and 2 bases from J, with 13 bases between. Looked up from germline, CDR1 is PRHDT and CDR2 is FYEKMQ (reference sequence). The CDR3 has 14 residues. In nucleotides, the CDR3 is TGTGCCAGCAGCCCATGGGACAAGACCTACGAGCAGTACTTC. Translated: CASSPWDKTYEQYF.

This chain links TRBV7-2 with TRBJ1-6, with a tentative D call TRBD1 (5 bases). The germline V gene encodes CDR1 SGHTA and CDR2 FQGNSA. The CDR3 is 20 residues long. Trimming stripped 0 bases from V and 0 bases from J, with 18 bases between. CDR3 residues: CASSLAQGAYSVSYNSPLHF. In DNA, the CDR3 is TGTGCCAGCAGCTTAGCTCAAGGGGCGTATAGTGTCTCCTATAATTCACCCCTCCACTTT.

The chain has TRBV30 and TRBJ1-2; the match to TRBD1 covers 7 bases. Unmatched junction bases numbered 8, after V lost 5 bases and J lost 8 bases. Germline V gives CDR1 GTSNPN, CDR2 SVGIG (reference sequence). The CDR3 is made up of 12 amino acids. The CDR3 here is CAWQTGLEGYTF. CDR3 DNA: TGTGCCTGGCAGACAGGGTTGGAAGGCTACACCTTC.

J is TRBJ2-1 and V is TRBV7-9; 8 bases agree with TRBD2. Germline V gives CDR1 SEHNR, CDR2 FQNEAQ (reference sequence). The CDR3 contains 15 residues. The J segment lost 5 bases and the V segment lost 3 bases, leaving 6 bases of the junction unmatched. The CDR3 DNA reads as TGTGCCAGCAGCTTTCCTAGCGGGCACAACAATGAGCAGTTCTTC. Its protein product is CASSFPSGHNNEQFF.

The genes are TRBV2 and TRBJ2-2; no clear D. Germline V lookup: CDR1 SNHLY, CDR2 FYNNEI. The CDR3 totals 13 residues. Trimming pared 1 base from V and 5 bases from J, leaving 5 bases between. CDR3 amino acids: CASSEGPTGELFF. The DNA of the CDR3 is TGTGCCAGCAGTGAAGGGCCGACCGGGGAGCTGTTTTTT.